A selection of T cell receptor beta chains follows, all from one sample in a study of graft-versus-host responses after intestinal transplantation. Sequenced by immunoSEQ multiplex PCR; TCRdb stores in-frame clones only, minus some. The repertoire holds approximately 9,100 clones, with about 95% as singletons. Material: bone marrow, obtained about 520 days after intestinal transplantation. These receptor sequences come from a human patient who received an intestinal transplant, so some T cells may come from the graft donor. Both conserved end residues are part of each CDR3. The D gene is left open where the match is weak. Clone sizes are given selectively: once, few, many, or a class where the clone is expanded.

v_gene: TRBV6-4
d_gene: -
j_gene: TRBJ2-1
abundance: -
CDR3aa: CASSDQGTTQEQFF
CDR3nt: TGTGCCAGCAGTGATCAGGGGACTACTCAGGAGCAGTTCTTC

v_gene: TRBV7-9
d_gene: -
j_gene: TRBJ1-2
abundance: few
CDR3aa: CASSLAAFYGYTF
CDR3nt: TGTGCCAGCAGCTTAGCAGCTTTCTATGGCTACACCTTC

v_gene: TRBV14
d_gene: TRBD1
j_gene: TRBJ1-1
abundance: -
CDR3aa: CASSPHRTGGNTEAFF
CDR3nt: TGTGCCAGCAGCCCCCACCGGACAGGGGGTAACACTGAAGCTTTCTTT

v_gene: TRBV5-1
d_gene: TRBD1
j_gene: TRBJ2-4
abundance: -
CDR3aa: CASSLGKIQGARAKNIQYF
CDR3nt: TGCGCCAGCAGCTTGGGGAAAATACAGGGGGCGCGAGCCAAAAACATTCAGTACTTC

v_gene: TRBV30
d_gene: -
j_gene: TRBJ2-7
abundance: -
CDR3aa: CAWSVLGGLGYEQYF
CDR3nt: TGTGCCTGGAGTGTTTTAGGCGGGTTGGGGTACGAGCAGTACTTC

v_gene: TRBV30
d_gene: -
j_gene: TRBJ1-1
abundance: -
CDR3aa: CAWSGPRAGGTEAFF
CDR3nt: TGTGCCTGGAGTGGGCCTCGGGCCGGAGGCACTGAAGCTTTCTTT

v_gene: TRBV4-1
d_gene: TRBD1
j_gene: TRBJ1-5
abundance: -
CDR3aa: CASSVRQGSNQPQHF
CDR3nt: TGCGCCAGCAGCGTAAGACAGGGGAGCAATCAGCCCCAGCATTTT

v_gene: TRBV30
d_gene: TRBD1
j_gene: TRBJ2-7
abundance: -
CDR3aa: CAWKPTGVLPYEQYF
CDR3nt: TGTGCCTGGAAACCAACAGGGGTCCTTCCCTACGAGCAGTACTTC

v_gene: TRBV18
d_gene: -
j_gene: TRBJ2-2
abundance: -
CDR3aa: CASSPPVRHKTGELFF
CDR3nt: TGTGCCAGCTCACCACCGGTAAGGCACAAGACCGGGGAGCTGTTTTTT

v_gene: TRBV11-2
d_gene: -
j_gene: TRBJ2-1
abundance: -
CDR3aa: CASSSTLLNEQFF
CDR3nt: TGTGCCAGCAGCTCCACCTTATTAAATGAGCAGTTCTTC

v_gene: TRBV28
d_gene: -
j_gene: TRBJ2-7
abundance: once
CDR3aa: CASSSTSREQYF
CDR3nt: TGTGCCAGCAGCTCCACTAGTCGCGAGCAGTACTTC

v_gene: TRBV13
d_gene: -
j_gene: TRBJ2-5
abundance: -
CDR3aa: CASSSVSNTGEETQYF
CDR3nt: TGTGCCAGCAGCTCCGTATCCAATACAGGAGAAGAGACCCAGTACTTC

v_gene: TRBV12-5
d_gene: -
j_gene: TRBJ2-1
abundance: -
CDR3aa: CASGLVQTGTQRANEQFF
CDR3nt: TGTGCTAGTGGTTTGGTACAGACCGGGACTCAAAGGGCCAATGAGCAGTTCTTC

v_gene: TRBV11-1
d_gene: TRBD1
j_gene: TRBJ2-5
abundance: -
CDR3aa: CASSYRGLQETQYF
CDR3nt: TGTGCCAGCAGCTACAGGGGCCTCCAAGAGACCCAGTACTTC

v_gene: TRBV9
d_gene: -
j_gene: TRBJ1-4
abundance: -
CDR3aa: CASSPWGRENEKLFF
CDR3nt: TGTGCCAGCAGCCCGTGGGGTAGGGAGAATGAAAAACTGTTTTTT

v_gene: TRBV19
d_gene: -
j_gene: TRBJ2-7
abundance: -
CDR3aa: CASRFEGGEQYF
CDR3nt: TGTGCCAGCCGCTTTGAGGGGGGCGAGCAGTACTTC

v_gene: TRBV9
d_gene: TRBD2
j_gene: TRBJ2-1
abundance: -
CDR3aa: CASSSSGGFYNEQFF
CDR3nt: TGTGCCAGCAGCTCGAGCGGGGGGTTCTACAATGAGCAGTTCTTC

v_gene: TRBV10-2
d_gene: TRBD1
j_gene: TRBJ1-2
abundance: -
CDR3aa: CASSVWTGDNYGYTF
CDR3nt: TGCGCCAGCAGTGTATGGACAGGGGATAACTATGGCTACACCTTC

v_gene: TRBV6-5
d_gene: -
j_gene: TRBJ2-7
abundance: -
CDR3aa: CASSWKYEQYF
CDR3nt: TGTGCCAGCAGTTGGAAATATGAGCAGTACTTC

v_gene: TRBV7-9
d_gene: -
j_gene: TRBJ1-1
abundance: -
CDR3aa: CASSPRAGTEAFF
CDR3nt: TGTGCCAGCAGCCCGAGGGCGGGCACTGAAGCTTTCTTT

v_gene: TRBV28
d_gene: TRBD1
j_gene: TRBJ1-5
abundance: -
CDR3aa: CASRTGVSNQPQHF
CDR3nt: TGTGCCAGCAGGACAGGGGTTAGCAATCAGCCCCAGCATTTT

v_gene: TRBV21-1
d_gene: -
j_gene: TRBJ2-5
abundance: -
CDR3aa: CASSTVLRGKTQYF
CDR3nt: TGTGCCAGCAGTACCGTTCTAAGGGGAAAGACCCAGTACTTC

v_gene: TRBV18
d_gene: TRBD1
j_gene: TRBJ1-5
abundance: -
CDR3aa: CASSLSGTGGTQPQHF
CDR3nt: TGTGCCAGCTCACTATCCGGGACAGGGGGTACTCAGCCCCAGCATTTT

v_gene: TRBV5-1
d_gene: TRBD1
j_gene: TRBJ1-4
abundance: -
CDR3aa: CASSLAQGAPNEKLFF
CDR3nt: TGCGCCAGCAGCTTGGCACAGGGGGCACCTAATGAAAAACTGTTTTTT

v_gene: TRBV7-8
d_gene: TRBD1
j_gene: TRBJ2-4
abundance: -
CDR3aa: CASSFFTGQAKNIQYF
CDR3nt: TGTGCCAGCAGCTTTTTTACGGGACAGGCCAAAAACATTCAGTACTTC

v_gene: TRBV13
d_gene: -
j_gene: TRBJ2-1
abundance: once
CDR3aa: CASSLHSLSSYNEQFF
CDR3nt: TGTGCCAGCAGCCTCCATTCCCTGAGCTCCTACAATGAGCAGTTCTTC

v_gene: TRBV19
d_gene: TRBD2
j_gene: TRBJ2-7
abundance: -
CDR3aa: CASSTPRTSSAYEQYF
CDR3nt: TGTGCCAGTAGTACCCCCCGGACTAGCTCGGCCTACGAGCAGTACTTC

v_gene: TRBV5-1
d_gene: TRBD2
j_gene: TRBJ2-3
abundance: -
CDR3aa: CASSDRLADTDTQYF
CDR3nt: TGCGCCAGCAGCGACAGACTAGCGGACACAGATACGCAGTATTTT

v_gene: TRBV29-1
d_gene: -
j_gene: TRBJ2-1
abundance: -
CDR3aa: CSVTPTYEQFF
CDR3nt: TGCAGCGTCACTCCCACGTATGAGCAGTTCTTC

v_gene: TRBV4-2
d_gene: TRBD1
j_gene: TRBJ1-2
abundance: -
CDR3aa: CASSHPGQANYGYTF
CDR3nt: TGTGCCAGCAGCCACCCGGGACAGGCTAACTATGGCTACACCTTC

v_gene: TRBV19
d_gene: -
j_gene: TRBJ2-2
abundance: -
CDR3aa: CASSIGYTGELFF
CDR3nt: TGTGCCAGTAGTATAGGGTACACCGGGGAGCTGTTTTTT

v_gene: TRBV4-3
d_gene: TRBD2
j_gene: TRBJ2-5
abundance: -
CDR3aa: CASSQDGLAGKETQYF
CDR3nt: TGCGCCAGCAGCCAAGATGGGCTAGCGGGAAAAGAGACCCAGTACTTC

v_gene: TRBV9
d_gene: -
j_gene: TRBJ2-1
abundance: -
CDR3aa: CASTRGGQVYNEQFF
CDR3nt: TGTGCCAGCACCCGAGGGGGACAAGTCTACAATGAGCAGTTCTTC

v_gene: TRBV5-1
d_gene: TRBD2
j_gene: TRBJ2-1
abundance: -
CDR3aa: CASSLGLAAYNEQFF
CDR3nt: TGCGCCAGCAGCTTGGGGCTAGCGGCCTACAATGAGCAGTTCTTC

v_gene: TRBV28
d_gene: -
j_gene: TRBJ2-7
abundance: few
CDR3aa: CASSPTLPYEQYF
CDR3nt: TGTGCCAGCAGCCCCACGCTACCCTACGAGCAGTACTTC

v_gene: TRBV5-6
d_gene: TRBD1
j_gene: TRBJ1-3
abundance: -
CDR3aa: CASSFGTAGNTIYF
CDR3nt: TGTGCCAGCAGCTTTGGGACAGCTGGAAACACCATATATTTT

v_gene: TRBV4-2
d_gene: -
j_gene: TRBJ2-7
abundance: -
CDR3aa: CASSPSINIAYEQYF
CDR3nt: TGTGCCAGCAGCCCTAGTATCAACATCGCCTACGAGCAGTACTTC

v_gene: TRBV4-2
d_gene: TRBD2
j_gene: TRBJ2-5
abundance: -
CDR3aa: CASSQEREGQETQYF
CDR3nt: TGTGCCAGCAGCCAAGAGCGGGAGGGGCAAGAGACCCAGTACTTC

v_gene: TRBV28
d_gene: -
j_gene: TRBJ2-1
abundance: -
CDR3aa: CASSLRSGRWDNEQFF
CDR3nt: TGTGCCAGCAGTTTACGGTCAGGGCGGTGGGACAATGAGCAGTTCTTC

v_gene: TRBV6-1
d_gene: TRBD2
j_gene: TRBJ2-1
abundance: -
CDR3aa: CASSDWGAGDGNEQFF
CDR3nt: TGTGCCAGCAGTGATTGGGGAGCGGGAGACGGGAATGAGCAGTTCTTC

v_gene: TRBV5-6
d_gene: -
j_gene: TRBJ2-1
abundance: -
CDR3aa: CASSWESISYNEQFF
CDR3nt: TGTGCCAGCAGTTGGGAAAGTATCTCCTACAATGAGCAGTTCTTC

v_gene: TRBV28
d_gene: -
j_gene: TRBJ2-7
abundance: -
CDR3aa: CASSLGGRRYF
CDR3nt: TGTGCCAGCAGTTTAGGGGGGAGGCGGTACTTC

v_gene: TRBV19
d_gene: -
j_gene: TRBJ1-5
abundance: -
CDR3aa: CASTHPRGSRYSNQPQHF
CDR3nt: TGTGCCAGTACTCACCCGCGGGGCAGCAGATATAGCAATCAGCCCCAGCATTTT

v_gene: TRBV7-2
d_gene: -
j_gene: TRBJ2-3
abundance: -
CDR3aa: CASSLNARDSRLYF
CDR3nt: TGTGCCAGCAGCTTAAATGCGCGGGACTCGCGTCTTTATTTT

v_gene: TRBV27
d_gene: TRBD2
j_gene: TRBJ2-7
abundance: -
CDR3aa: CASSYATSIPSYEQYF
CDR3nt: TGTGCCAGCAGTTACGCGACTAGCATCCCGTCCTACGAGCAGTACTTC

v_gene: TRBV6-5
d_gene: TRBD2
j_gene: TRBJ2-5
abundance: once
CDR3aa: CASSYSPSGSLETQYF
CDR3nt: TGTGCCAGCAGTTACTCACCTAGCGGGAGTTTAGAGACCCAGTACTTC

v_gene: TRBV14
d_gene: -
j_gene: TRBJ2-7
abundance: -
CDR3aa: CASSHSTDRPSYEQYF
CDR3nt: TGTGCCAGCAGCCATTCTACTGACAGGCCCTCCTACGAGCAGTACTTC

v_gene: TRBV18
d_gene: -
j_gene: TRBJ1-4
abundance: -
CDR3aa: CASLGSLAGNEKLFF
CDR3nt: TGTGCCAGCCTCGGGTCCCTGGCGGGTAATGAAAAACTGTTTTTT

v_gene: TRBV12-5
d_gene: -
j_gene: TRBJ2-7
abundance: -
CDR3aa: CASGLGREHSYEQYF
CDR3nt: TGTGCTAGTGGTTTGGGTAGGGAACACTCCTACGAGCAGTACTTC

v_gene: TRBV7-9
d_gene: TRBD1
j_gene: TRBJ1-6
abundance: -
CDR3aa: CASSLRDRRDSPLHF
CDR3nt: TGTGCCAGCAGCCTAAGGGACAGAAGGGATTCACCCCTCCACTTT

v_gene: TRBV5-1
d_gene: -
j_gene: TRBJ1-2
abundance: -
CDR3aa: CASSYGGEQGGFIDGYTF
CDR3nt: TGCGCCAGCAGCTATGGGGGAGAACAGGGAGGGTTCATCGATGGCTACACCTTC

v_gene: TRBV2
d_gene: TRBD1
j_gene: TRBJ2-5
abundance: once
CDR3aa: CASRPGTGIQETQYF
CDR3nt: TGTGCCAGCAGGCCGGGGACAGGGATACAAGAGACCCAGTACTTC

v_gene: TRBV5-4
d_gene: -
j_gene: TRBJ1-5
abundance: -
CDR3aa: CASSLGQPNQPQHF
CDR3nt: TGTGCCAGCAGCTTGGGACAGCCCAATCAGCCCCAGCATTTT

v_gene: TRBV27
d_gene: -
j_gene: TRBJ1-1
abundance: -
CDR3aa: CASSLGGNTEAFF
CDR3nt: TGTGCCAGCAGTTTGGGGGGGAACACTGAAGCTTTCTTT